The clone carrying this T cell receptor (beta chain) was counted many times. Arm-PCR with iRepertoire HTBI primers amplified the CDR3 regions for these TCR beta libraries. MiXCR, applied by TCRdb to the multiplex PCR reads, yields one record per CDR3 protein. The sample shows hundreds of thousands of distinct CDR3 sequences, roughly 20% of them seen only once. V dropped 5 bases and J dropped 4 bases, with 11 bases sitting between them. CDR1 is SGHVS, CDR2 FQNEAQ, per germline. This CDR3 spans 13 amino acids. This sample stems from a study of regulatory T cells in long-lasting Graves disease. Time point: persistent/refractory GD, antithyroid drugs over 5 years with positive TRAb. There was RNA extracted from PBMCs, and the TCR library was made from it.

Source: peripheral blood mononuclear cells (PBMCs), taken when the disease was refractory, from a patient treated with antithyroid drugs. The rearrangement links TRBV7-8 to TRBJ1-1; D is perhaps TRBD1 (6 bases). This sequence originates from a female donor with Graves disease. The CDR3 DNA is TGTGCCAGCAGCCTACAGGGCGTCACTGAAGCTTTCTTT. It is translated as CASSLQGVTEAFF.